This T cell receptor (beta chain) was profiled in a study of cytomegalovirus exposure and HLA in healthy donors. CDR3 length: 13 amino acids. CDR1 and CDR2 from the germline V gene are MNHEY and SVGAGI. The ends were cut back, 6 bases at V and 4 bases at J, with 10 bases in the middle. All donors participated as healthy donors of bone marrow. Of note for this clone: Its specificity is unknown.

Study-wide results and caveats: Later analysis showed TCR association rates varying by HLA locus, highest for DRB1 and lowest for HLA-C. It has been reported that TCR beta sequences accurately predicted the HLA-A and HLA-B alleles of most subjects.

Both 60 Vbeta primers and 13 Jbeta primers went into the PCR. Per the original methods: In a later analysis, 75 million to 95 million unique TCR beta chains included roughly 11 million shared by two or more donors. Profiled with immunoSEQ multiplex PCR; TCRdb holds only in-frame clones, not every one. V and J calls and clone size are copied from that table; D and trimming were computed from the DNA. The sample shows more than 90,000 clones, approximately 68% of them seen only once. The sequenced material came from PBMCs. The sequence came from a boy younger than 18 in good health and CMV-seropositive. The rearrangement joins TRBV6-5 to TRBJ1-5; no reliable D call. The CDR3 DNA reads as TGTGCCAGCAGGGGTGGAGGAAATCAGCCCCAGCATTTT. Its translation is CASRGGGNQPQHF.